Listed below are T cell receptor beta chains from one sample, sequenced in a study of radiotherapy plus CTLA-4 blockade in lung cancer. The protocol was immunoSEQ multiplex PCR, while the TCRdb copy is restricted to in-frame clones and leaves out a portion. Of about 78,000 clones in the sample, around 86% were seen once. The sequenced sample was peripheral blood, obtained from a patient treated with radiotherapy plus ipilimumab. These receptors all come from a human donor with non-small cell lung cancer who had a partial response to radiotherapy plus ipilimumab. Each CDR3 is given with its conserved first and last residue.

V gene	J gene	CDR3 protein
TRBV9	TRBJ2-5	CASSVSLEETQYF
TRBV15	TRBJ1-5	CATRYEGGNQPQHF
TRBV25-1	TRBJ1-2	CASSGAGSFYGYTF
TRBV29-1	TRBJ1-4	CSAGGSQNEKLFF
TRBV7-8	TRBJ2-2	CASSYDRDNGELFF
TRBV15	TRBJ2-5	CATSGPRGETQYF
TRBV19	TRBJ1-4	CASSTSTGLVWTNEKLFF
TRBV19	TRBJ1-1	CASSQDRRAFF
TRBV10-3	TRBJ2-2	CAISETGANTGELFF
TRBV9	TRBJ1-1	CASSGEQQGWSSTEAFF
TRBV28	TRBJ1-4	CASSLEDRGNEKLFF
TRBV15	TRBJ1-4	CATSRDKGRNEKLFF
TRBV10-3	TRBJ1-5	CAISTQGDQPQHF
TRBV5-1	TRBJ2-2	CASSFLGELFF
TRBV29-1	TRBJ1-4	CSARTGTTNEKLFF
TRBV18	TRBJ1-1	CASSPEQGVTEAFF
TRBV10-3	TRBJ2-1	CAITDWGPRNSDEQFF
TRBV10-3	TRBJ1-1	CAISDGGQGSTEAFF
TRBV14	TRBJ2-2	CASSPRGRYGELFF
TRBV5-1	TRBJ2-3	CASSLGGRAADTQYF
TRBV27	TRBJ2-1	CASSHGTSGRRNEQFF
TRBV18	TRBJ1-1	CASSPLLIELGGNTEAFF
TRBV5-1	TRBJ1-5	CASSYGTGSFQPQHF
TRBV6-1	TRBJ1-3	CASSEPPGQLTGNTIYF
TRBV6-4	TRBJ2-7	CASSLKQGYEQYF
TRBV5-1	TRBJ1-1	CASRQILTGQEKIGTEAFF
TRBV19	TRBJ2-1	CASSISAGGPPWNEQFF
TRBV5-1	TRBJ2-5	CASSLAAGSRETQYF
TRBV5-6	TRBJ2-7	CASSPTGSYEQYF
TRBV30	TRBJ2-3	CAWRTSGSGTQYF
TRBV28	TRBJ2-7	CASTLGTAYEQYF
TRBV7-8	TRBJ1-1	CASIEWGTDNTEAFF